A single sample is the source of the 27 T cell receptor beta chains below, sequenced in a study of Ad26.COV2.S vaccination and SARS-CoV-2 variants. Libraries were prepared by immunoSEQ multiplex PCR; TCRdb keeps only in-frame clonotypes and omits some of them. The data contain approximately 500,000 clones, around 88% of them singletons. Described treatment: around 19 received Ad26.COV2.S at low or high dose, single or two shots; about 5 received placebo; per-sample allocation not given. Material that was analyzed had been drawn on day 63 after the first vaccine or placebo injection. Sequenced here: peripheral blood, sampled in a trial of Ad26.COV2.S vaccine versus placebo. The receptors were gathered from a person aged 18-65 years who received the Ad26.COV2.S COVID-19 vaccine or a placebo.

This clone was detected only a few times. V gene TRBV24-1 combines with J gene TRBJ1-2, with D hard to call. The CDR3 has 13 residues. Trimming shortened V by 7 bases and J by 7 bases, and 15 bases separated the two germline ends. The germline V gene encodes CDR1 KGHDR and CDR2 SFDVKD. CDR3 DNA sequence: TGTGCCACCAGGAGTCCGGGTGTGACTGGCTACACCTTC. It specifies CATRSPGVTGYTF.

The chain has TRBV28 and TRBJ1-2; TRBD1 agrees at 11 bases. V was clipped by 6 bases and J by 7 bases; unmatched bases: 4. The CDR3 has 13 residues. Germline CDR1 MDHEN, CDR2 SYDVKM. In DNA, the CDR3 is TGTGCCAGCAGGGAAGGACAGGGGGCTGGCTACACCTTC. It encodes CASREGQGAGYTF.

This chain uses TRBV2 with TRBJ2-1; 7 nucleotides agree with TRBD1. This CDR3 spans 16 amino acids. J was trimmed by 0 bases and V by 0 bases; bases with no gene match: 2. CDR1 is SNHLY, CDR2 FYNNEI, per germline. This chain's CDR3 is CASSEADRSSYNEQFF. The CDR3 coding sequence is TGTGCCAGCAGTGAAGCGGACAGGAGCTCCTACAATGAGCAGTTCTTC.

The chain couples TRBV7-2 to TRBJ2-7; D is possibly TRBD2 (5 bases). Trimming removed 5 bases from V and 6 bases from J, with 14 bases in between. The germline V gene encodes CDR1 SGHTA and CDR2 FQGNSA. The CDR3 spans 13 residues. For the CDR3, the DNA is TGTGCCAGCAGCCGGACTCAGGTTGGCGAGCAGTACTTC. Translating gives CASSRTQVGEQYF. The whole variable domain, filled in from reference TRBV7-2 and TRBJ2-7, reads GAGVSQSPSNKVTEKGKDVELRCDPISGHTALYWYRQSLGQGLEFLIYFQGNSAPDKSGLPSDRFSAERTGGSVSTLTIQRTQQEDSAVYLCASSRTQVGEQYFGPGTRLTVT.

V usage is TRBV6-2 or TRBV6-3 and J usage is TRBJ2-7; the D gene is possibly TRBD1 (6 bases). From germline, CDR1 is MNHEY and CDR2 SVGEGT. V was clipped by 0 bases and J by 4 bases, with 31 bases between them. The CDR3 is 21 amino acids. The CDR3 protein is CASSYSTLVSNTGTHLYEQYF. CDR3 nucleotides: TGTGCCAGCAGTTACTCGACCCTCGTCTCTAACACGGGGACACATCTGTACGAGCAGTACTTC.

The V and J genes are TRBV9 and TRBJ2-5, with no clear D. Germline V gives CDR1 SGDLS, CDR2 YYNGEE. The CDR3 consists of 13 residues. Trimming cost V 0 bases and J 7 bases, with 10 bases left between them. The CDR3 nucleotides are TGTGCCAGCAGCGTAGCAGTTGCTGGGACCCAGTACTTC. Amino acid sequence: CASSVAVAGTQYF.

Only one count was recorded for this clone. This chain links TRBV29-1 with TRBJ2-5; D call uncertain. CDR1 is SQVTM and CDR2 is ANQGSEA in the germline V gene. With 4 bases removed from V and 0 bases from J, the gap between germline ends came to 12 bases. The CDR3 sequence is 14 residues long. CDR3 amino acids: CSVVDQRYQETQYF. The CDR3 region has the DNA TGCAGCGTTGTGGACCAGAGGTACCAAGAGACCCAGTACTTC.

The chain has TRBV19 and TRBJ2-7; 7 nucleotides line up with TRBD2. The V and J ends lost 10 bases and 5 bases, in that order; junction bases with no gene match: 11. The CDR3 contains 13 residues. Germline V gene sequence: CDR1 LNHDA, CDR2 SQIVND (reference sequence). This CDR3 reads CATRGAGMDEQYF. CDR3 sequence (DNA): TGTGCCACCCGGGGAGCGGGAATGGACGAGCAGTACTTC. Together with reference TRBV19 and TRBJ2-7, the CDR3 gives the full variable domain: DGGITQSPKYLFRKEGQNVTLSCEQNLNHDAMYWYRQDPGQGLRLIYYSQIVNDFQKGDIAEGYSVSREKKESFPLTVTSAQKNPTAFYLCATRGAGMDEQYFGPGTRLTVT.

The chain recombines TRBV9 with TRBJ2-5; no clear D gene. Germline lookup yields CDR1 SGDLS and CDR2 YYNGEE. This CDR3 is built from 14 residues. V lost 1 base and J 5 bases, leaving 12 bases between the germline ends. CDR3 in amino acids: CASSVTATTETQYF. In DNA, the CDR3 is TGTGCCAGCAGCGTAACAGCTACCACGGAGACCCAGTACTTC.

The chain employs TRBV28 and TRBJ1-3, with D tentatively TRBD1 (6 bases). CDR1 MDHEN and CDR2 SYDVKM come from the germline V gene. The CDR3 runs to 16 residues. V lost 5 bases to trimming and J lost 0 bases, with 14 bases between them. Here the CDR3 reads CASSTVGGSSGNTIYF. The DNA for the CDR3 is TGTGCCAGCAGTACCGTAGGGGGGAGCTCTGGAAACACCATATATTTT. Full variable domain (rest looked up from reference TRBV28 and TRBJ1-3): DVKVTQSSRYLVKRTGEKVFLECVQDMDHENMFWYRQDPGLGLRLIYFSYDVKMKEKGDIPEGYSVSREKKERFSLILESASTNQTSMYLCASSTVGGSSGNTIYFGEGSWLTVV.

The CDR3 loop is CASSSGQGPLEKLFF. The CDR3 DNA sequence: TGTGCCAGTAGCTCAGGACAGGGGCCCTTAGAAAAACTGTTTTTT. The rearrangement joins TRBV19 to TRBJ1-4, with 9 bases fitting TRBD1. The CDR3 totals 15 residues. Trimming took 6 bases from V and 8 from J; bases not matched to a gene: 10. Per the germline V gene, CDR1 is LNHDA and CDR2 is SQIVND (reference sequence).

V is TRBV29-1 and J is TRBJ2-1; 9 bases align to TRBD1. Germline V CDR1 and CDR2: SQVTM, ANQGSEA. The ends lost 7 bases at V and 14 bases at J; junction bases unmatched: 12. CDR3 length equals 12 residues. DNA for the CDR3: TGCAGCGCCGGACAGGGGCTACTTAAGGAGTTCTTC. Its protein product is CSAGQGLLKEFF.

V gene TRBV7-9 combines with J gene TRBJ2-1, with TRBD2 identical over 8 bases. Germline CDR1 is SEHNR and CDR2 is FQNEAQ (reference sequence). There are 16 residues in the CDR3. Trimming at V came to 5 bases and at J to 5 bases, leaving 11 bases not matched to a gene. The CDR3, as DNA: TGTGCCAGCAGCCGAATAGCGGGACTAGAGCACAATGAGCAGTTCTTC. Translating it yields CASSRIAGLEHNEQFF.

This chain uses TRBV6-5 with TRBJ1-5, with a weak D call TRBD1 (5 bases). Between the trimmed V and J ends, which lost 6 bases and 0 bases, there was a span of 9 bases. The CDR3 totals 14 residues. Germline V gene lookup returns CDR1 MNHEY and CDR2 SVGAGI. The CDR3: CASRGEISNQPQHF. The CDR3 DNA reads TGTGCCAGCAGGGGGGAAATTAGCAATCAGCCCCAGCATTTT.

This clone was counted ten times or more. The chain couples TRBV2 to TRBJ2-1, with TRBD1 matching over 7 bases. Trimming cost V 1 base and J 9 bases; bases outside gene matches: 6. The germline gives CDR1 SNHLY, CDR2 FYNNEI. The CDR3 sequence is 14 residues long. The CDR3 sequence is CASSEGPGQSEQFF. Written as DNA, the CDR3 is TGTGCCAGCAGTGAAGGGCCGGGACAGAGTGAGCAGTTCTTC.

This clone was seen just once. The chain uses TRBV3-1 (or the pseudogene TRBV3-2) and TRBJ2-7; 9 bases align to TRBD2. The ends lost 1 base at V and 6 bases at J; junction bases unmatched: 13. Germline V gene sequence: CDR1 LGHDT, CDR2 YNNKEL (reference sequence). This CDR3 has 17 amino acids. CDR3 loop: CASSQVQREAGVSEQYF. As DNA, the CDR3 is TGTGCCAGCAGCCAAGTACAGCGGGAGGCCGGTGTGTCCGAGCAGTACTTC.

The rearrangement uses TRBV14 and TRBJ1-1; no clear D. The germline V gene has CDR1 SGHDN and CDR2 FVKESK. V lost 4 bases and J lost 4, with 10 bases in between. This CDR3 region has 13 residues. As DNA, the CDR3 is TGTGCCAGCAGCCGGAGATATCTCACTGAAGCTTTCTTT. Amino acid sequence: CASSRRYLTEAFF.

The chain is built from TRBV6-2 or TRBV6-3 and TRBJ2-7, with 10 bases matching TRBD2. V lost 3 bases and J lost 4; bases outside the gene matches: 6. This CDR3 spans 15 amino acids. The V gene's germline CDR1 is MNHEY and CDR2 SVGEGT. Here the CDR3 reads CASSYGAGGGYEQYF. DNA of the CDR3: TGTGCCAGCAGTTATGGAGCGGGAGGGGGATACGAGCAGTACTTC.

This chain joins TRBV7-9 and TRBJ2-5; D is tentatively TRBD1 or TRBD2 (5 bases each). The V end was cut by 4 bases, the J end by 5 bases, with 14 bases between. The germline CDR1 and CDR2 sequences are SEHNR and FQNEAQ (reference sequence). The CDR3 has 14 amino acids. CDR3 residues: CASSSPGTGETQYF. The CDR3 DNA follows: TGTGCCAGCAGCTCGCCCGGGACCGGGGAGACCCAGTACTTC. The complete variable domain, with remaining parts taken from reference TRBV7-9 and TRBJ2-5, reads DTGVSQNPRHKITKRGQNVTFRCDPISEHNRLYWYRQTLGQGPEFLTYFQNEAQLEKSRLLSDRFSAERPKGSFSTLEIQRTEQGDSAMYLCASSSPGTGETQYFGPGTRLLVL.

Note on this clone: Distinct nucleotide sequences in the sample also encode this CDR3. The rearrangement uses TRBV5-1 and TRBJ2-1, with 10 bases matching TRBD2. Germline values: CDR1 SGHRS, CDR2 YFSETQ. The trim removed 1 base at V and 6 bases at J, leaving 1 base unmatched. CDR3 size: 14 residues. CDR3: CASSLLAGGNEQFF. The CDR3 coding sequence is TGCGCCAGCAGCTTGTTAGCGGGAGGCAATGAGCAGTTCTTC.

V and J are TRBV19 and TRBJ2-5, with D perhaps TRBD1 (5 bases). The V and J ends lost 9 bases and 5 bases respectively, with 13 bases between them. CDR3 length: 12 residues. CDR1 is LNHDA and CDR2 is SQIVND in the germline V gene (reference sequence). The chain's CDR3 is CASQDPGETQYF. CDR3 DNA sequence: TGTGCCAGCCAGGACCCAGGGGAGACCCAGTACTTC.

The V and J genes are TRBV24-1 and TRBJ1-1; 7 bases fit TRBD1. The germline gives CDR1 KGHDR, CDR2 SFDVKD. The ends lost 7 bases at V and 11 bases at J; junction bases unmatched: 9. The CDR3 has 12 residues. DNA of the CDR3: TGTGCCACCAGCGCCCCGGGACAGAGGGCTTTCTTT. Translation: CATSAPGQRAFF.

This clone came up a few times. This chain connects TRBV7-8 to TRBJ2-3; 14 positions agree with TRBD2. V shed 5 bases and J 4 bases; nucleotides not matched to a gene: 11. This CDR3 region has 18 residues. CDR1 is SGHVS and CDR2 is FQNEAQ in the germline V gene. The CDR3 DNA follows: TGTGCCAGCAGCCTTAGGACTAGCGGGAGGCTGAGATCAGATACGCAGTATTTT. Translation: CASSLRTSGRLRSDTQYF.

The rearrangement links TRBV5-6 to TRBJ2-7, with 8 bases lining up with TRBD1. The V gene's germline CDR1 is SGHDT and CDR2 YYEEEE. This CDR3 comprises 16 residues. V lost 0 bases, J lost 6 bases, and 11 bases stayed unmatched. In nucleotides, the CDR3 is TGTGCCAGCAGCTTGGGCGGGACAGGTCGTTCGGGCGAGCAGTACTTC. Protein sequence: CASSLGGTGRSGEQYF. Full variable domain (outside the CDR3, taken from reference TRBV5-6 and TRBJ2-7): DAGVTQSPTHLIKTRGQQVTLRCSPKSGHDTVSWYQQALGQGPQFIFQYYEEEERQRGNFPDRFSGHQFPNYSSELNVNALLLGDSALYLCASSLGGTGRSGEQYFGPGTRLTVT.

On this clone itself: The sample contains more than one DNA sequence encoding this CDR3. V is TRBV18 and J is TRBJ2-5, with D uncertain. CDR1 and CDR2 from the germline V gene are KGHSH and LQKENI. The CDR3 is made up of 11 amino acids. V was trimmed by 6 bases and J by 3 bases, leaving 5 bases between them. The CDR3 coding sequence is TGTGCCAGCTCCCTTAAAGAGACCCAGTACTTC. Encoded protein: CASSLKETQYF.

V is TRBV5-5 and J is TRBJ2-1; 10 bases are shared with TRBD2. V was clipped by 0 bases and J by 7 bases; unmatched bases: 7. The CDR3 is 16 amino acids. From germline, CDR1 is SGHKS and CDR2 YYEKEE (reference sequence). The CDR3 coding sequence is TGTGCCAGCAGCTTGGTCTCTAGCGGGAGTTGGAATGAGCAGTTCTTC. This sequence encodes CASSLVSSGSWNEQFF.

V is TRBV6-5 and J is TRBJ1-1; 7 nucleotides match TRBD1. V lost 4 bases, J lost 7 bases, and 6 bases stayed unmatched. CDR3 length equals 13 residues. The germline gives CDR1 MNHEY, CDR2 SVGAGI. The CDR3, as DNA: TGTGCCAGCAGTTGGGGACAGACCAGTGAAGCTTTCTTT. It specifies CASSWGQTSEAFF.